This T cell receptor (beta chain) originates from a study of early T cells in non-severe SARS-CoV-2 infection. The ends lost 5 bases at V and 6 bases at J; junction bases unmatched: 18. The CDR3 sequence is 17 residues long. The germline V gene encodes CDR1 SGHAT and CDR2 FQNNGV. Individual cDNA molecules each received unique molecular identifiers attached to them. TCRdb reanalysed the 5' RACE reads using MiXCR and keeps one entry per CDR3 protein. Of 20,000 to 25,000 distinct CDR3 sequences listed, approximately 5.4% were seen once; the top ten hold more than 14%. This clonotype occurred many times. The genes are TRBV11-2 and TRBJ2-5; 7 nucleotides agree with TRBD1. The clonotype comes from an adult who was a healthcare worker with PCR-confirmed SARS-CoV-2 infection or an uninfected control (not recorded which). The material sequenced was whole blood, taken at baseline. Here the CDR3 reads CASSPYYRGESVKTQYF. CDR3 in DNA: TGTGCCAGCAGCCCTTATTACAGGGGCGAATCGGTCAAGACCCAGTACTTC.